The clone carrying this TCR beta chain came up a few times. No antigen is known for it. A TCRbeta library incorporating unique molecular identifiers was prepared. TCRdb independently ran MiXCR on the PCR reads; one entry per CDR3 protein. In the table there are approximately 170,000 distinct CDR3 sequences, 11% of which are singletons. The data belong to a study of T-cell reconstitution after alpha-beta-depleted transplantation in children. The study's findings and limits: Hyperexpanded clones declined; after one year, newly produced T cells mostly supplied diversity. There were reportedly several hundred expanded graft clones from which alpha-beta T cells came about two months after transplant. Some patients' high day-60 TCRbeta diversity was attributed to recipient cells surviving conditioning.

CDR3 length: 13 amino acids. The germline V gene has CDR1 GTSNPN and CDR2 SVGIG (reference sequence). V was trimmed by 0 bases and J by 3 bases, leaving 8 bases between them. This clonotype was sampled from a boy aged 2-9 years with acute myeloid leukemia, due to receive a stem cell transplant. The gene calls are TRBV30 and TRBJ1-1; possible D gene TRBD1, 5 bases. Sequencing used PBMCs, obtained before TCRalphabeta/CD19-depleted stem cell transplant. The CDR3 protein is CAWSVGAHTEAFF. The DNA of the CDR3 is TGTGCCTGGAGTGTTGGGGCCCACACTGAAGCTTTCTTT.